The sequence of this T cell receptor beta chain was determined in a study of cytomegalovirus exposure and HLA in healthy donors. Libraries were prepared by immunoSEQ multiplex PCR; TCRdb keeps only in-frame clonotypes and omits some of them. The top ten clones hold about 0.8% of a sample with roughly 300,000 clones, 86% of them seen once. Germline loops: CDR1 SGHRS, CDR2 YFSETQ. The CDR3 is 15 residues long. Trimming took 5 bases from V and 1 from J; bases not matched to a gene: 6. This receptor was obtained from a woman aged 18-29 years in good health and CMV-seronegative. The sample was PBMCs. The chain employs TRBV5-1 and TRBJ1-5; TRBD1 agrees at 7 bases. The CDR3 DNA reads TGCGCCAGCAGACCAACAGGGGACAGCAATCAGCCCCAGCATTTT. This sequence encodes CASRPTGDSNQPQHF.